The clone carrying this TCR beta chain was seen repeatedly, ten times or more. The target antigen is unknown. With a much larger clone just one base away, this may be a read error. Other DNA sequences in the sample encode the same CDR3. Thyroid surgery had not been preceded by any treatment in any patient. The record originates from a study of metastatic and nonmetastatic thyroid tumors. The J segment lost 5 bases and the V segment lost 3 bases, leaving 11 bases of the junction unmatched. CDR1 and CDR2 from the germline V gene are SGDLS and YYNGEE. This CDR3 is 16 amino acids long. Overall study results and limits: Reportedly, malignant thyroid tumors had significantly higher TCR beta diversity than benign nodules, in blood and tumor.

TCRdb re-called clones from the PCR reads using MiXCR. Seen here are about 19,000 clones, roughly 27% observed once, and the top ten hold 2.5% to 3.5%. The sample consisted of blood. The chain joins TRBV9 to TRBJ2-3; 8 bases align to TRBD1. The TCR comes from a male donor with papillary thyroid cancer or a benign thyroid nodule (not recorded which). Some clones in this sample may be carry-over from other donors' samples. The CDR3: CASSETGTGGIDTQYF. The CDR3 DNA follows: TGTGCCAGCAGCGAGACCGGGACAGGAGGTATAGATACGCAGTATTTT.